The clone carrying this T cell receptor beta chain has a single count. The antigen is not known. The germline gives CDR1 SGHTS, CDR2 YDEGEE. V dropped 4 bases and J dropped 3 bases, with 10 bases sitting between them. The CDR3 is 14 residues long. This entry comes from a study of early T cells in non-severe SARS-CoV-2 infection. Study background: Unsorted whole-blood RNA was sequenced in bulk, leaving chains unpaired. General study findings and limits: The matching step, a VDJdb search, favored anti-spike CD8 responses and missed private and CD4 specificities.

Unique molecular identifier tags were affixed to discrete cDNA molecules. MiXCR, run by TCRdb on the 5' RACE reads, gives a single entry per CDR3 protein. The sample holds 85,000 to 100,000 distinct CDR3 sequences, around 16% seen once. This receptor was identified in an adult who was a healthcare worker with PCR-confirmed SARS-CoV-2 infection or an uninfected control (not recorded which). The sample was whole blood, taken at baseline. V usage is TRBV5-8 and J usage is TRBJ1-4, with D tentatively TRBD1 (5 bases). CDR3 sequence reads: CASSLTVSNEKLFF. The DNA of the CDR3 is TGTGCCAGCAGCCTGACAGTTTCTAATGAAAAACTGTTTTTT.